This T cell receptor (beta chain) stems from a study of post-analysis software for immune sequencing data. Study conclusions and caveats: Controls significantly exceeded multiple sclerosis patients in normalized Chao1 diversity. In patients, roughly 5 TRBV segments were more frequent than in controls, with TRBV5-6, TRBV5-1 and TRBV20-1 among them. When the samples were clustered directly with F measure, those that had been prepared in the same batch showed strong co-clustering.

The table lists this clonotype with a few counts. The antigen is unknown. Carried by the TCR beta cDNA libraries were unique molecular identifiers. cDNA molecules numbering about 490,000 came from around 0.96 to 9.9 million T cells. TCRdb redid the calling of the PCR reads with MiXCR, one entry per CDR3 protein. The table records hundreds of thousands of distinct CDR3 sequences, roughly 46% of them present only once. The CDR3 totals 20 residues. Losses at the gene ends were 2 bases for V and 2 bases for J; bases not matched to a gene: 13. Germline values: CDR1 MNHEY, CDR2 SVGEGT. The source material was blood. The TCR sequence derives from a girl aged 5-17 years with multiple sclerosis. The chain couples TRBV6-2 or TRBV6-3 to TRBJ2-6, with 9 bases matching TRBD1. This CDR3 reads CASSYVRTGGASTGANVLTF. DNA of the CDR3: TGTGCCAGCAGTTACGTCCGAACAGGGGGCGCGTCGACTGGGGCCAACGTCCTGACTTTC.